This TCR beta chain originates from a study of radiation and T cells in renal cell carcinoma (TCRdb year 2020). As for the study more broadly: TCR beta sequencing covered fewer than 60 samples in total, comprising some 26 tumors and about 27 peripheral blood samples. The last blood draw happened 4 weeks after radiation, timed to coincide with nephrectomy. Across all 50 or so samples, under 5 million unique CDR3 nucleotide sequences, encoding 2.5 million to 3 million unique CDR3 amino acid sequences, were identified. General study outcomes and caveats: Changes in the blood repertoire were not tracked past 4 weeks after treatment. Because no pretreatment tumor biopsies were available, whether clonotypes were present in the tumor at baseline could not be determined. Effects of radiation dose or scheduling on the TCR repertoire could not be addressed with the single-armed trial design. In blood, the top tumor clonotypes increased from baseline to 2 weeks after radiation and then shrank by 4 weeks, which suggests a temporary expansion of tumor-resident clones.

This sample's time point label indicates: blood 4 weeks post-SBRT, at nephrectomy. The sample's treatment or condition label, decoded: 15 Gy SBRT to primary tumor, nephrectomy 4 weeks later. The samples were drawn from a clinical trial, where primary renal cell carcinomas were treated with 15 Gy of stereotactic body radiation therapy and then removed by nephrectomy 4 weeks afterward. Serial peripheral blood from radiation-treated patients was sampled at baseline, 2 weeks and 4 weeks after SBRT to track tumor-enriched clonotypes. Every patient had renal cell carcinoma of clear cell pathology. The QIAamp DNA Blood Mini Kit (Qiagen) was used to prepare genomic DNA for TCR sequencing. The analyses included just those samples that passed every quality control check. TCR beta libraries were generated from genomic DNA with the immunoSEQ kit, following the manufacturer's recommendations. To prepare the libraries, a first multiplex PCR with proprietary primers was run, followed by a second PCR that added unique barcodes, and a bead cleanup was done after each round. A positive control reaction and a negative control reaction, both provided in the kit, were run with every batch of samples. The final libraries were assessed on an Agilent 4200 TapeStation D1000 ScreenTape, pooled by volume, and quantified by qPCR. An Illumina NextSeq500 fitted with a MidOutput 150-cycle cartridge performed the sequencing, running 156 Read1 cycles and 15 Index1 cycles with the kit's custom primers. The pooled library was loaded at about 0.93 pM with approximately 20% PhiX control spiked in. The authors' pipeline ran thus. Vendor-processed data were analyzed in R, and a clonotype was defined as all T cells sharing the same CDR3 nucleotide sequence. For clone abundance analyses, frequencies were normalized to the 10,000 most abundant clones in each sample. Public T cell clones, which averaged fewer than five per sample, were excluded before analysis. A difference in abundance of at least 32-fold between compartments was used to define tumor-enriched and baseline blood-enriched clonotypes. A beta-binomial differential abundance model was used to identify clonotypes that expanded or contracted between blood time points. Tumor-blood repertoire similarity was measured with the Baroni-Urbani and Buser coefficient, and groups were compared using two-tailed Wilcoxon tests in R. The immuneACCESS repertoire file appears here via TCRdb, limited to in-frame rearrangements. These files lack a portion of the clones; in checked studies, under half of the deficit traces to unresolved V genes, and the cause of the others is not known. V, J and clone size are taken as reported in that table, and D and trimming were inferred from the DNA itself. This sample is represented by approximately 150,000 clones; 70% to 90% of them were singletons. Over 15% of the sample belongs to the ten largest clones.

Trimming costs V 4 bases and J 6 bases, and their ends lie 21 bases apart. Via the germline V gene (reference sequence), CDR1 is MNHEY and CDR2 SMNVEV. From the cysteine up to the phenylalanine, the CDR3 has a length of 16 residues. The retained sequence is limited to the CDR3, 48 bases, with the frame set at the first base. As for this clone: Its antigen remains unidentified. No quality values exist for individual bases; no much larger clone is one base distant.

The TCR comes from a woman aged 50 to 65 with renal cell carcinoma. The sequencing used blood, collected from a patient whose treatment included radiotherapy and nephrectomy. The sequence joins TRBV27 to TRBJ1-1; the D gene assignment is ambiguous. The CDR3 protein sequence reads: CASSSHLSGRGPEAFF. The DNA reads as follows: TGTGCCAGCAGTTCGCACTTATCGGGCCGAGGACCTGAAGCTTTCTTT.